Listed below are T cell receptor beta chains from one sample, sequenced in a study of spatial heterogeneity in lung cancer. One entry per CDR3 protein, called by TCRdb with MiXCR from the 5' RACE reads. Altogether around 100,000 distinct CDR3 sequences are present, roughly 10% being singletons, with the ten largest covering about 24%. Sample: PBMCs, taken at follow-up. These receptors originate from a female donor with early-stage non-small cell lung cancer. CDR3s include the opening cysteine and the closing phenylalanine or tryptophan. Each record gives: clone size, D gene, J gene, V gene, CDR3 protein, CDR3 DNA. The D gene is left open where the match is weak. Clone size is not always given. Where it is, it says once, few, many or a class for expanded clones.

>-|TRBD1|TRBJ2-5|TRBV6-2/TRBV6-3
CASIKGTGNFQETQYF
TGTGCCAGCATCAAAGGGACAGGGAATTTTCAAGAGACCCAGTACTTC
>-|-|TRBJ2-1|TRBV6-1
CASSGTHMPFF
TGTGCCAGCAGTGGGACACACATGCCGTTCTTC
>few|-|TRBJ2-1|TRBV18
CASSPQKGTYNEQFF
TGTGCCAGCTCACCGCAAAAGGGGACCTACAATGAGCAGTTCTTC
>few|TRBD2|TRBJ2-5|TRBV7-9
CASRPGRAVETQYF
TGTGCCAGCAGGCCCGGGAGGGCCGTGGAGACCCAGTACTTC
>many|-|TRBJ2-7|TRBV20-1
CSAPRQPSSYEQYF
TGCAGTGCACCACGACAGCCGAGCTCCTACGAGCAGTACTTC
>few|TRBD2|TRBJ2-7|TRBV28
CASLPGLASYEQYF
TGTGCCAGTTTACCGGGACTAGCATCCTACGAGCAGTACTTC
>many|-|TRBJ2-2|TRBV4-3
CASSQDLPAVGTGELFF
TGCGCCAGCAGCCAAGATCTCCCCGCGGTCGGCACCGGGGAGCTGTTTTTT
>few|-|TRBJ1-1|TRBV15
CATSRAHMNTEAFF
TGTGCCACCAGCAGAGCACACATGAACACTGAAGCTTTCTTT
>-|TRBD2|TRBJ2-7|TRBV11-2
CASSPNPTSEYF
TGTGCCAGCAGCCCCAACCCCACTAGCGAGTACTTC
>-|TRBD2|TRBJ2-3|TRBV27
CASQRGGYTDTQYF
TGTGCCAGTCAAAGGGGAGGGTACACAGATACGCAGTATTTT
>many|TRBD1|TRBJ2-7|TRBV25-1
CASRKGGYNEQYF
TGTGCCAGCAGAAAAGGGGGCTACAACGAGCAGTACTTC
>once|-|TRBJ2-5|TRBV6-2/TRBV6-3
CASSYLGLEETQYF
TGTGCCAGCAGTTACCTTGGCTTGGAAGAGACCCAGTACTTC
>many|TRBD1|TRBJ1-1|TRBV9
CASSIGTGEIETEAFF
TGTGCCAGCAGCATTGGGACAGGGGAAATTGAGACTGAAGCTTTCTTT
>few|-|TRBJ2-3|TRBV29-1
CSVTTPGDTQYF
TGCAGCGTTACAACTCCGGGAGATACGCAGTATTTT
>many|TRBD2|TRBJ2-1|TRBV4-2
CASSQEGRRELGYNEQFF
TGTGCCAGCAGCCAAGAAGGGCGGCGGGAGCTTGGCTACAATGAGCAGTTCTTC
>many|TRBD1|TRBJ1-1|TRBV5-6
CASSFRDRVREAFF
TGTGCCAGCAGCTTCCGGGACAGGGTACGTGAAGCTTTCTTT
>many|TRBD1|TRBJ1-2|TRBV4-1
CASSPETGGGYGYTF
TGCGCCAGCAGCCCGGAGACAGGGGGCGGCTATGGCTACACCTTC
>many|TRBD1|TRBJ2-3|TRBV29-1
CSVDNRGGTDTQYF
TGCAGCGTTGACAACAGGGGTGGGACAGATACGCAGTATTTT
>-|-|TRBJ2-6|TRBV7-4
CASSPTRGSGANVLTF
TGTGCCAGCAGCCCCACCCGGGGCTCTGGGGCCAACGTCCTGACTTTC
>-|-|TRBJ2-7|TRBV6-5
CASSYRDYEQYF
TGTGCCAGCAGTTACAGGGACTACGAGCAGTACTTC
>-|-|TRBJ1-6|TRBV21-1
CASSKGKDRRGSPLHF
TGTGCCAGCAGCAAAGGGAAGGACAGGCGGGGTTCACCCCTCCACTTT
>few|TRBD2|TRBJ2-1|TRBV5-1
CASSLGATSVEQFF
TGCGCCAGCAGCTTGGGGGCGACTAGCGTTGAGCAGTTCTTC
>many|-|TRBJ1-3|TRBV18
CASSPRQDSGNTIYF
TGTGCCAGCTCACCACGTCAGGACTCTGGAAACACCATATATTTT
>many|TRBD2|TRBJ2-2|TRBV5-1
CASSSPSGIGTGELFF
TGCGCCAGCAGCTCCCCTAGCGGGATCGGCACCGGGGAGCTGTTTTTT
>many|TRBD2|TRBJ2-7|TRBV6-6
CASSSGLAEMNPTYEQYF
TGTGCCAGCAGCTCGGGACTAGCGGAGATGAATCCAACCTACGAGCAGTACTTC
>many|-|TRBJ1-2|TRBV6-1
CASSYQSLANYGYTF
TGTGCCAGCAGTTACCAGTCCCTCGCTAACTATGGCTACACCTTC
>few|TRBD2|TRBJ2-2|TRBV4-2
CASSQLLAGPANTGELFF
TGTGCCAGCAGCCAATTGCTAGCGGGACCCGCGAACACCGGGGAGCTGTTTTTT
>-|-|TRBJ2-7|TRBV6-1
CASSVTVGPYEQYF
TGTGCCAGCAGTGTTACTGTCGGCCCCTACGAGCAGTACTTC
>many|-|TRBJ1-4|TRBV19
CASNKDRGGTTNEKLFF
TGTGCCAGTAATAAGGACAGAGGAGGAACAACTAATGAAAAACTGTTTTTT
>many|-|TRBJ2-5|TRBV10-3
CAIRSTGPQETQYF
TGTGCCATCAGATCCACGGGACCACAAGAGACCCAGTACTTC
>-|-|TRBJ1-1|TRBV5-1
CASSLEVVTEAFF
TGCGCCAGCAGCTTGGAGGTGGTAACTGAAGCTTTCTTT
>few|TRBD2|TRBJ2-7|TRBV28
CASKTSGRGRTYEQYF
TGTGCCAGCAAGACTAGCGGGAGGGGCCGAACCTACGAGCAGTACTTC
>few|-|TRBJ2-1|TRBV29-1
CSVEAGELRYNEQFF
TGCAGCGTTGAAGCCGGGGAGTTGAGATACAATGAGCAGTTCTTC
>-|-|TRBJ2-4|TRBV28
CASNPGTASRFQYF
TGTGCCTCAAATCCAGGGACCGCTTCAAGATTTCAGTACTTC
>many|-|TRBJ1-5|TRBV6-5
CASSYSSGHQPQHF
TGTGCCAGCAGTTACTCATCGGGGCATCAGCCCCAGCATTTT
>-|TRBD1|TRBJ2-7|TRBV29-1
CSAQGAVYEQYF
TGCAGCGCACAGGGGGCGGTCTACGAGCAGTACTTC
>few|-|TRBJ2-5|TRBV29-1
CSVGASDETQYF
TGCAGCGTGGGCGCTAGCGATGAGACCCAGTACTTC